The T cell receptor beta chain described here comes from a study of blood T cell repertoires in COVID-19. Study-level information: The samples span acute and convalescent COVID-19 from the United States, Italy and Spain. The analysed material was cDNA or gDNA that came from T cells, B-cell-depleted T cells, or PBMCs.

The repertoire was sequenced with immunoSEQ multiplex PCR; TCRdb's copy has only in-frame clones and lacks some. This table has roughly 670,000 clones, about 87% appearing once. There are 15 residues in the CDR3. Trimming at V came to 8 bases and at J to 4 bases, leaving 11 bases not matched to a gene. From germline, CDR1 is MNHEY and CDR2 SMNVEV (reference sequence). The source of this sequence is a woman aged 18-30 years with acute or convalescent COVID-19. The chain carries TRBV27 and TRBJ2-7; TRBD2 agrees at 10 bases. The specimen was peripheral blood. CDR3 DNA: TGTGCCAGCTCCTACCTAGCGGGGGCTTTTTACGAGCAGTACTTC. It codes for CASSYLAGAFYEQYF.